The 6 T cell receptor beta chains below all came from one sample that was sequenced in a study of T cells after yellow fever vaccination. TCRdb independently ran MiXCR on the 5' RACE reads; one entry per CDR3 protein. The sample contains about 170,000 distinct CDR3 sequences, approximately 6.2% of which appear only once. Material: CD4+ T cells sorted from PBMCs, obtained on the day of the first yellow fever vaccination. These receptors all come from a man younger than 35 who received the YFV17D yellow fever vaccine.

There are many counts of this clonotype. The chain couples TRBV29-1 to TRBJ2-1; 7 bases match TRBD1. Trimming at V came to 0 bases and at J to 9 bases, leaving 11 bases not matched to a gene. The CDR3 is made up of 15 amino acids. Germline CDR1 SQVTM, CDR2 ANQGSEA. CDR3 sequence reads: CSVEDPWAGGTEQFF. DNA for the CDR3: TGCAGCGTTGAAGATCCGTGGGCAGGGGGTACTGAGCAGTTCTTC.

This clonotype has a count of ten or more. The chain uses TRBV9 and TRBJ2-3; 7 bases are shared with TRBD2. The CDR3 extends over 15 amino acids. V gave up 0 bases and J gave up 4 bases; unmatched junction bases: 5. The germline V gene has CDR1 SGDLS and CDR2 YYNGEE. CDR3 residues: CASSVVGLAADTQYF. CDR3 nucleotide sequence: TGTGCCAGCAGCGTAGTAGGGCTAGCGGCAGATACGCAGTATTTT.

This clonotype has more than one count but fewer than ten. DNA of the CDR3: TGCAGTGCTAGAGGGGGTGGGGGCGGCTACACCTTC. Translation: CSARGGGGGYTF. The rearrangement joins TRBV20-1 to TRBJ1-2; TRBD1 is a possible D gene (6 bases). Germline CDR1 DFQATT, CDR2 SNEGSKA (reference sequence). The CDR3 loop spans 12 amino acids. V was trimmed by 1 base and J by 8 bases, leaving 11 bases between them.

This clonotype was seen ten or more times. The chain is built from TRBV27 and TRBJ1-5; TRBD1 matches 8 bases. This CDR3 has 13 residues. Germline V CDR1 and CDR2: MNHEY, SMNVEV (reference sequence). The ends lost 5 bases at V and 6 bases at J; junction bases unmatched: 3. As DNA, the CDR3 is TGTGCCAGCAGTGGAACAGGGGGTCAGCCCCAGCATTTT. Protein: CASSGTGGQPQHF.

This clonotype was seen more than once but under ten times. Lacking the conserved final phenylalanine or tryptophan, this CDR3 likely reflects a read error. The CDR3 protein is CASSLRPQARGSSTDTQYL. CDR3 in DNA: TGCGCCAGCAGCTTGAGGCCGCAGGCCCGGGGGTCTAGCACAGATACGCAGTATCTT. The J gene is TRBJ2-3, the V gene TRBV5-1, with D maybe TRBD2 (6 bases). The germline V gene has CDR1 SGHRS and CDR2 YFSETQ. This CDR3 is built from 19 residues. V lost 1 base and J lost 0, with 21 bases in between.

This clonotype was picked up many times. The chain joins TRBV7-2 to TRBJ2-3; 7 nucleotides agree with TRBD2. The CDR3 covers 17 residues. V lost 5 bases and J lost 8; bases outside the gene matches: 19. Germline V CDR1 and CDR2: SGHTA, FQGNSA. As DNA, the CDR3 is TGTGCCAGCAGCGATCTCAGCGGGGCCACCGTCTCGGGTACGCAGTATTTT. It encodes CASSDLSGATVSGTQYF.